This T cell receptor beta chain emerged from a study of OX40 agonist ivuxolimab in advanced cancers. The study's findings and limits: CD8+ T cells averaged more expanded clones than CD4+. Also present in some nonresponders was a low level of normalized T-cell clonal expansion. Clonal expansion was among the lowest in partial responders at 0.1-3.0 mg/kg, especially CD8+.

The germline gives CDR1 SNHLY, CDR2 FYNNEI. V was shortened by 7 bases and J by 2 bases, with 20 bases between the two germline ends. This CDR3 spans 16 amino acids. Concerning this clone: Antigen unknown.

Profiling relied on immunoSEQ multiplex PCR, and the TCRdb table lists in-frame clones only, not all of them. The repertoire holds fewer than 40,000 clones, with 60% to 85% as singletons. The V call is TRBV2, the J call TRBJ2-5, with a weak D call TRBD1 (6 bases). The starting material was CD4+ or CD8+ T cells sorted from blood, obtained in a trial of the OX40 agonist ivuxolimab. The sequence was obtained from an adult with an advanced solid tumor such as melanoma, head and neck, liver or kidney cancer. CDR3 amino acids: CASTRGPLPPQETQYF. The CDR3 DNA sequence: TGTGCCAGCACCAGGGGCCCCTTGCCGCCACAAGAGACCCAGTACTTC.